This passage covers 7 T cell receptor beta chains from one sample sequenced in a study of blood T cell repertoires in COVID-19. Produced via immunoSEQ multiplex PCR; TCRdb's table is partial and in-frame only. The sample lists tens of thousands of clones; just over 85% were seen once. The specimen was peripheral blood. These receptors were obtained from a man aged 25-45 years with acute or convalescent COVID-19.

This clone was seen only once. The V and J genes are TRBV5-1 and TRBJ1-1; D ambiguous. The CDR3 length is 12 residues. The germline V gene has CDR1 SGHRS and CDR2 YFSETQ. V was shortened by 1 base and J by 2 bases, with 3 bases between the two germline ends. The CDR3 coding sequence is TGCGCCAGCAGCTTGACAAACACTGAAGCTTTCTTT. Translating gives CASSLTNTEAFF.

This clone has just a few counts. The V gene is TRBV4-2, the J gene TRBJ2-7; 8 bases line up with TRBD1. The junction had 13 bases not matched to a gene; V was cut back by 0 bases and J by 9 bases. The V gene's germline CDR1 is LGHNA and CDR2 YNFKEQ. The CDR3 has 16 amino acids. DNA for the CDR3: TGTGCCAGCAGCCAAGATTTATGGACAGGGAAATTTTCGCAGTACTTC. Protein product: CASSQDLWTGKFSQYF.

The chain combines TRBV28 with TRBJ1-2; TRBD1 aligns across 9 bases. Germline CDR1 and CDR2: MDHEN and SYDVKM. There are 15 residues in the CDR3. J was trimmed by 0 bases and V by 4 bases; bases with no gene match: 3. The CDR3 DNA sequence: TGTGCCAGCAGTTCCGGGACAGGGTCTAACTATGGCTACACCTTC. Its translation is CASSSGTGSNYGYTF.

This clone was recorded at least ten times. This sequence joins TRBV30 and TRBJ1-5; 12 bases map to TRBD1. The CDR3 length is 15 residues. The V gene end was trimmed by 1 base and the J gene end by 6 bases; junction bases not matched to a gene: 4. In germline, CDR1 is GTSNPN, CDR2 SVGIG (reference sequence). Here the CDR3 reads CAWSARDRGLQPQHF. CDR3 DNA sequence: TGTGCCTGGAGTGCCCGGGACAGGGGGCTTCAGCCCCAGCATTTT.

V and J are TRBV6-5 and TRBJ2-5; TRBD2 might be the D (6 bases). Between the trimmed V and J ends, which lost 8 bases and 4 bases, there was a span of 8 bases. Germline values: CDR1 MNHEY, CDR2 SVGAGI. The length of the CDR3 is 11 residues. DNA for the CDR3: TGTGCCAGCCTGGGGGGAGAGACCCAGTACTTC. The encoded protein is CASLGGETQYF.

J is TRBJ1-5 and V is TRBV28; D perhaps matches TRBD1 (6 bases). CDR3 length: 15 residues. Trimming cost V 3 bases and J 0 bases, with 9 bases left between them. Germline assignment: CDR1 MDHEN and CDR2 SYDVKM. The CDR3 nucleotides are TGTGCCAGCAGTTTTTCAGGGGTTAGCAATCAGCCCCAGCATTTT. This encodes CASSFSGVSNQPQHF. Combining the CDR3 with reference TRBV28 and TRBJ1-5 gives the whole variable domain DVKVTQSSRYLVKRTGEKVFLECVQDMDHENMFWYRQDPGLGLRLIYFSYDVKMKEKGDIPEGYSVSREKKERFSLILESASTNQTSMYLCASSFSGVSNQPQHFGDGTRLSIL.

The CDR3 DNA sequence: TGTGCCAGCAGTTTAGGGACAGACAATCAGCCCCAGCATTTT. Amino acid sequence: CASSLGTDNQPQHF. The chain combines TRBV28 with TRBJ1-5; 7 bases map to TRBD1. The J segment lost 3 bases and the V segment lost 2 bases, leaving 1 base of the junction unmatched. CDR1 is MDHEN, CDR2 SYDVKM, per germline. This CDR3 has 14 residues.